This paragraph covers one T cell receptor beta chain sequence. The data were obtained in a study of blood T cell repertoires in COVID-19. Looking at the study overall: Collection of acute and convalescent COVID-19 samples took place in the United States, Italy and Spain.

Authors' methods: Estimated nucleated cell counts came from reference gene primer amplification. Here immunoSEQ multiplex PCR was the method, and the copy in TCRdb shows in-frame clones only, minus some. V and J calls and clone size follow that table, whereas D and trimming were derived from the DNA. The data show about 170,000 clones, roughly 80% seen once. The germline CDR1 and CDR2 sequences are MNHEY and SMNVEV (reference sequence). The length of the CDR3 is 15 residues. The J segment lost 7 bases and the V segment lost 5 bases, leaving 10 bases of the junction unmatched. The TCR was taken from a woman aged 80 or over with acute or convalescent COVID-19. The rearrangement uses TRBV27 and TRBJ1-4, with 7 nucleotides matching TRBD1. The specimen sequenced was peripheral blood. CDR3 sequence (DNA): TGTGCCAGCAGTGACTCGACAGGGATAAGTGAAAAACTGTTTTTT. Protein: CASSDSTGISEKLFF.